This T cell receptor beta chain emerged from a study of molecular identifiers for immune sequencing clone quantification. Whole-study results and caveats: Under 1% of molecules in naive cells, but over 98% of effector molecules, belonged to clones above 20 RNA copies.

In its sample, this clonotype was seen a few times. What it binds is not known. The CDR3 loop spans 12 amino acids. Germline V gene lookup returns CDR1 SEHNR and CDR2 FQNEAQ (reference sequence). V lost 4 bases and J 7 bases, leaving 7 bases between the germline ends. Naive CD8 T cells were picked out by sorting for CD8+CD4-CCR7+CD45RA+. Via MiXCR, TCRdb re-called the PCR reads, giving one row per CDR3 protein. The sample contains under 600,000 distinct CDR3 sequences, about a quarter of which appear only once. The specimen sequenced was naive CD8+ T cells from blood, with Jurkat cell RNA spiked in. Subset of the sample: FACS-sorted CD8+CD4-CCR7+CD45RA+ naive T cells. The chain has TRBV7-9 and TRBJ2-2, with a tentative D call TRBD1 (5 bases). This sequence was found in a human donor in good health. Some libraries in this study had Jurkat cell RNA spiked in. The CDR3 loop reads CASSSQGGELFF. Written as DNA, the CDR3 is TGTGCCAGCAGCTCGCAGGGCGGGGAGCTGTTTTTT.